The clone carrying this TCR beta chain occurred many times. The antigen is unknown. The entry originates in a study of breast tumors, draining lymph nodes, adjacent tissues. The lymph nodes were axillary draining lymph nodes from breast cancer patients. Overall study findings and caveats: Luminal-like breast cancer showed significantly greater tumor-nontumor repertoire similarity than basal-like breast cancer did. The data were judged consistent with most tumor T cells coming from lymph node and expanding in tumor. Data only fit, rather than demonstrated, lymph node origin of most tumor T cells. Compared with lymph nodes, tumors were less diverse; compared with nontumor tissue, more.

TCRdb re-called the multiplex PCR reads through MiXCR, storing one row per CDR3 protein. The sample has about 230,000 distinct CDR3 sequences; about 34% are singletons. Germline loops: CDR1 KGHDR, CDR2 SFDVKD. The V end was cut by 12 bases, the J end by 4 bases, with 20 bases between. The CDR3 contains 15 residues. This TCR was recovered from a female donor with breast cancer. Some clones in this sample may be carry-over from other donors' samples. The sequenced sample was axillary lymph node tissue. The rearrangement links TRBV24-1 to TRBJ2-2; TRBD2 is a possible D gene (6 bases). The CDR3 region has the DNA TGTGCCGCCGCCGGGGCCCGGGGGATCACCGGGGAGCTGTTTTTT. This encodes CAAAGARGITGELFF.